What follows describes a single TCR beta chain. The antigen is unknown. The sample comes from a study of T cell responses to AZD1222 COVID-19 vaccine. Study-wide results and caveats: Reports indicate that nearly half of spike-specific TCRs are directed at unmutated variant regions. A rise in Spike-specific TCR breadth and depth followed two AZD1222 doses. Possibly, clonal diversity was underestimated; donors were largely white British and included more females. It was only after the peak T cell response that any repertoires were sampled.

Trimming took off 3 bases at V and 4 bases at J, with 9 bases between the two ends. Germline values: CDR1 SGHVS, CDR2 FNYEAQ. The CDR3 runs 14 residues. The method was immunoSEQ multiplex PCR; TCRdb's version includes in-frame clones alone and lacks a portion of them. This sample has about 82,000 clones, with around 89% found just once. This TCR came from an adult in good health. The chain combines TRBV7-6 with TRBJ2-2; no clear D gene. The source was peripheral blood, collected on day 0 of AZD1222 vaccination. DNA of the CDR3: TGTGCCAGCAGCTTCCCCGGGCTCACCGGGGAGCTGTTTTTT. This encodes CASSFPGLTGELFF.